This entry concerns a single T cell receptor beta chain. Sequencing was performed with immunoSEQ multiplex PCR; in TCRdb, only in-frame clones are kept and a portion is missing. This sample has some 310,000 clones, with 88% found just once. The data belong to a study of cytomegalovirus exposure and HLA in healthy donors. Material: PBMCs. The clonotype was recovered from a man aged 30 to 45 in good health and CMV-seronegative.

CDR3 loop: CASSQGLGVYEQYF. CDR3 DNA: TGCGCCAGCAGCCAAGGGTTGGGAGTCTACGAGCAGTACTTC. This chain links TRBV4-3 with TRBJ2-7, with D possibly TRBD2 on 5 matching bases. Germline V CDR1 and CDR2: LGHNA, YSLEER. This CDR3 region has 14 residues. Trimming pared 1 base from V and 3 bases from J, leaving 10 bases between.